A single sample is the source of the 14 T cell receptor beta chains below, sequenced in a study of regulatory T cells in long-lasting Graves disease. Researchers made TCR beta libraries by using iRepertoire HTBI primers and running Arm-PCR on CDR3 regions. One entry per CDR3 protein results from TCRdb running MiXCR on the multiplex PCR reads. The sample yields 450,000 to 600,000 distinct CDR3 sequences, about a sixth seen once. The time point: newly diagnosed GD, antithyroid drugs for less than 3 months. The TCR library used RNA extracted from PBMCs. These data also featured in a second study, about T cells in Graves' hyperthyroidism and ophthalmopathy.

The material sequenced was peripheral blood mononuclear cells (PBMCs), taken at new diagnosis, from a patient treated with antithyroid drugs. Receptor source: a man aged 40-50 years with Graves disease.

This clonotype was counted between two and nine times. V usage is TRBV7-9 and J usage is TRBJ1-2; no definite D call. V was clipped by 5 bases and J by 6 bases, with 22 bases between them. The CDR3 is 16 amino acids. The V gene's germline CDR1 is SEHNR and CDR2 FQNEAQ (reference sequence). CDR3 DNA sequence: TGTGCCAGCAGCCTCAACCCGGGCCTACGGGCAGATGGCTACACCTTC. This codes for CASSLNPGLRADGYTF.

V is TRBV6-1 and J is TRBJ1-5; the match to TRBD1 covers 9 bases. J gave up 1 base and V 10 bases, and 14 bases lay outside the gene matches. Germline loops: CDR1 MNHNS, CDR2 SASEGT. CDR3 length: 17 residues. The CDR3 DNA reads TGTGCCACTACTGGACAGGGGTTTGTTGGGAGCAATCAGCCCCAGCATTTT. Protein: CATTGQGFVGSNQPQHF.

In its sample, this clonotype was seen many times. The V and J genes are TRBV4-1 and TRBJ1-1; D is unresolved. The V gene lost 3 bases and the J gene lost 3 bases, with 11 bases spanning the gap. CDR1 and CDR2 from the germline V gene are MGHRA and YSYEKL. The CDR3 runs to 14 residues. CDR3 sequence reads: CASSHAYQDTEAFF. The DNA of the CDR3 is TGCGCCAGCAGCCATGCATATCAGGACACTGAAGCTTTCTTT.

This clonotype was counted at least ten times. The CDR3 region has the DNA TGCAGTGCTAGTTATCTCCAGGGGGGATCTGAGGCAGATACGCAGTATTTT. Its translation: CSASYLQGGSEADTQYF. V and J are TRBV20-1 and TRBJ2-3; TRBD1 might be the D (7 bases). The germline V and J ends were trimmed by 3 bases and 4 bases, with 23 bases remaining between them. The CDR3 is 17 residues long. Germline CDR1 DFQATT, CDR2 SNEGSKA (reference sequence).

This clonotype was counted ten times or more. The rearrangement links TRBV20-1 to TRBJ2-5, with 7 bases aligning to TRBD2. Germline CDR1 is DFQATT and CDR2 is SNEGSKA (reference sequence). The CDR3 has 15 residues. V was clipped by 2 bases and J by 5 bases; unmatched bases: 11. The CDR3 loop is CSARNSRDYRETQYF. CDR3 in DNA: TGCAGTGCTAGAAATTCGAGGGACTATCGGGAGACCCAGTACTTC.

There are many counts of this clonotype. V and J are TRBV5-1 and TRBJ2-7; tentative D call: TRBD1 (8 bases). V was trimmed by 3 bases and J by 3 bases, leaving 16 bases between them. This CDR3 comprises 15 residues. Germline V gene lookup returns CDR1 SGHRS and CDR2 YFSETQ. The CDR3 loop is CASSSQGAGDYEQYF. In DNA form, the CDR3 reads TGCGCCAGCAGCTCCCAGGGGGCGGGGGACTACGAGCAGTACTTC.

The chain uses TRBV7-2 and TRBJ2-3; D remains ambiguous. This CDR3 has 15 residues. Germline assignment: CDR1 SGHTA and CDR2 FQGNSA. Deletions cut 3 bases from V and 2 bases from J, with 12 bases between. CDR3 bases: TGTGCCAGCAGCTTTTCTAGAAAACCCACAGATACGCAGTATTTT. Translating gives CASSFSRKPTDTQYF.

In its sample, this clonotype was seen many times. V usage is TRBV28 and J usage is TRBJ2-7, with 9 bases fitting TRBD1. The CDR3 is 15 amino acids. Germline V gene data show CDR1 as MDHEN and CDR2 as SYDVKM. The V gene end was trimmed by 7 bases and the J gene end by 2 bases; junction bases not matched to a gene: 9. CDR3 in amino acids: CASNPLRTGAYEQYF. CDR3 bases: TGTGCCAGCAACCCTCTCAGGACAGGGGCCTACGAGCAGTACTTC.

CDR3 residues: CASSPLPAGGPWNTGELFF. CDR3 nucleotide sequence: TGTGCCAGCTCACCACTGCCAGCGGGAGGGCCTTGGAACACCGGGGAGCTGTTTTTT. V is TRBV18 and J is TRBJ2-2; 10 bases fit TRBD2. This CDR3 contains 19 residues. V lost 1 base, J lost 1 base, and 9 bases stayed unmatched. CDR1 KGHSH and CDR2 LQKENI come from the germline V gene. The entire variable domain, with the rest obtained from reference TRBV18 and TRBJ2-2, is as follows: NAGVMQNPRHLVRRRGQEARLRCSPMKGHSHVYWYRQLPEEGLKFMVYLQKENIIDESGMPKERFSAEFPKEGPSILRIQQVVRGDSAAYFCASSPLPAGGPWNTGELFFGEGSRLTVL.

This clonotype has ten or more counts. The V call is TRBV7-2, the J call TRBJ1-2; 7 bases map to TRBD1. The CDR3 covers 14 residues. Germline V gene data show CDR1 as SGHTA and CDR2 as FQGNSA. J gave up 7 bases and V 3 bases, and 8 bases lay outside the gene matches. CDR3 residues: CASSFRRQGGGYTF. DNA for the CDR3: TGTGCCAGCAGCTTCCGGCGACAGGGTGGTGGCTACACCTTC.

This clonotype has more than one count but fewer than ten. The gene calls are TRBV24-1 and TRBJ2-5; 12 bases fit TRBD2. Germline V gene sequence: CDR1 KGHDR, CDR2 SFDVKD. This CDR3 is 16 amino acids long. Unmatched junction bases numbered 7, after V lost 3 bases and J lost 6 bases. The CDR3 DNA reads TGTGCCACCAGTGATGAGACTAGCGGGAGTAGGAAGACCCAGTACTTC. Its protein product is CATSDETSGSRKTQYF.

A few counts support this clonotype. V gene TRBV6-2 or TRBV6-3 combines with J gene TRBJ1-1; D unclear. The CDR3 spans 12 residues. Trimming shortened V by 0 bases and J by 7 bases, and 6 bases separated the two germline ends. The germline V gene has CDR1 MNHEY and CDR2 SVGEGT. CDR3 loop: CASSYSFGEAFF. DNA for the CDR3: TGTGCCAGCAGTTACTCGTTTGGTGAAGCTTTCTTT.

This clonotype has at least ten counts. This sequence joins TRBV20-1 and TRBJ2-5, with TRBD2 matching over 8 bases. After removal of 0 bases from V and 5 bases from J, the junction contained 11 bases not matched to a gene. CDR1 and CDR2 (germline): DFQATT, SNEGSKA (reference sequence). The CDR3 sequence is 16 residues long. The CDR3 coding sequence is TGCAGTGCTAGAGATCATGAGCGGGAGTTTTTGGAGACCCAGTACTTC. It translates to CSARDHEREFLETQYF.

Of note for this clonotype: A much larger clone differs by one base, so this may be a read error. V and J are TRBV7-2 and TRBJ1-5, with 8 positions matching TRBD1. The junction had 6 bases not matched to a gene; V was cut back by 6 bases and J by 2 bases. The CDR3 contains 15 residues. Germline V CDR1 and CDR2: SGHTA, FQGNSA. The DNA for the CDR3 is TGTGCCAGCAGGTCCCAGGGGGCAGGCAATCAGCCCCAGCATTTT. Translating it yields CASRSQGAGNQPQHF. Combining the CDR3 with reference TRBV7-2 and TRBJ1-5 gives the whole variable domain GAGVSQSPSNKVTEKGKDVELRCDPISGHTALYWYRQSLGQGLEFLIYFQGNSAPDKSGLPSDRFSAERTGGSVSTLTIQRTQQEDSAVYLCASRSQGAGNQPQHFGDGTRLSIL.